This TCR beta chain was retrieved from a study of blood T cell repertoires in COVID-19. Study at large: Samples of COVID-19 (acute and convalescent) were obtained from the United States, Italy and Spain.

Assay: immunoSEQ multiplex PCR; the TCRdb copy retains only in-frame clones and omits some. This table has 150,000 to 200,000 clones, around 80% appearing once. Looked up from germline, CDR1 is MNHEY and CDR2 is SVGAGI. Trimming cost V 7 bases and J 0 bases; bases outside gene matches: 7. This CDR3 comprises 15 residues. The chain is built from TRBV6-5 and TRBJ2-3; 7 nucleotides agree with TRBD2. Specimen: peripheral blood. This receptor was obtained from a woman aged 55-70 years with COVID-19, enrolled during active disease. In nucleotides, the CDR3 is TGTGCCAGCAAACGAGCGGGGACTAGCACAGATACGCAGTATTTT. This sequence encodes CASKRAGTSTDTQYF.